This is a list of T cell receptor beta chains from one sample in a study of blood T cells in healthy people across ages. A single record per CDR3 protein comes from TCRdb applying MiXCR to the 5' RACE reads. Among 380,000 or so distinct CDR3 sequences, 45% to 60% were seen once, and the ten largest hold under 60%. Sequencing was done on a sample of blood. The source of these receptors is a man in his sixties in good health. Each CDR3 is given with its conserved first and last residue. Fields, in order: D gene, J gene, V gene, clone size, CDR3 DNA, CDR3 protein. The D gene is left open where the match is weak. Clone sizes are given selectively: once, few, many, or a class where the clone is expanded.

D: NA; J: TRBJ2-2; V: TRBV5-1; size: few; DNA: TGCGCCAGCAGCTTGGCCAAAGGAATCGGGGAGCTGTTTTTT; CDR3: CASSLAKGIGELFF
D: TRBD2; J: TRBJ2-1; V: TRBV27; size: few; DNA: TGTGCCAGCAGTTTTCGACTAGCGGGAGGGTCTTACAATGAGCAGTTCTTC; CDR3: CASSFRLAGGSYNEQFF
D: TRBD1; J: TRBJ1-6; V: TRBV10-3; size: few; DNA: TGTGCCATCAGTGACAGGGGGGATTCACCCCTCCACTTT; CDR3: CAISDRGDSPLHF
D: NA; J: TRBJ2-1; V: TRBV7-2; size: few; DNA: TGTGCCAGCAGCGTTAGAGGTTTGGAGCAGTTCTTC; CDR3: CASSVRGLEQFF
D: TRBD2; J: TRBJ2-7; V: TRBV5-1; size: NA; DNA: TGCGCCAGCAGCTTAAGCGGGAGGAGCTACGAGCAGTACTTC; CDR3: CASSLSGRSYEQYF
D: TRBD2; J: TRBJ2-7; V: TRBV5-1; size: many; DNA: TGCGCCAGCAGCTCAACTCCCCCGGGACTAGCGGTTTCCTACGAGCAGTACTTC; CDR3: CASSSTPPGLAVSYEQYF
D: NA; J: TRBJ2-7; V: TRBV7-2; size: many; DNA: TGTGCCAGCACGGGGGGCACCTACGAGCAGTACTTC; CDR3: CASTGGTYEQYF
D: NA; J: TRBJ2-5; V: TRBV30; size: NA; DNA: TGTGCCGGTTTAGGGTGGGAGACCCAGTACTTC; CDR3: CAGLGWETQYF
D: NA; J: TRBJ2-7; V: TRBV27; size: NA; DNA: TGTGCCAGCAGTTTACAGGCTAGTTTCTACGAGCAGTACTTC; CDR3: CASSLQASFYEQYF
D: TRBD1; J: TRBJ1-1; V: TRBV6-5; size: NA; DNA: TGTGCCAGCAGTTACTCCCAGGGGGCATGGAACACTGAAGCTTTCTTT; CDR3: CASSYSQGAWNTEAFF
D: TRBD1; J: TRBJ1-2; V: TRBV6-5; size: few; DNA: TGTGCCAGCAGTTACGTACAGGGGGGAAACTATGGCTACACCTTC; CDR3: CASSYVQGGNYGYTF
D: TRBD2; J: TRBJ2-1; V: TRBV20-1; size: NA; DNA: TGCGGTGCTAGCCGGGCTAGCGGACCTCGGAATGAGCAGTTCTTC; CDR3: CGASRASGPRNEQFF
D: TRBD2; J: TRBJ2-1; V: TRBV29-1; size: many; DNA: TGCAGCGTTGAAGGCCCGGGGACTAGCGGGAGAGGGGATGGCAATGAGCAGTTCTTC; CDR3: CSVEGPGTSGRGDGNEQFF
D: TRBD1; J: TRBJ2-7; V: TRBV5-1; size: NA; DNA: TGCGCCAGCAGCTTGGGCGGACAGGGGCCCAACTACGAGCAGTACTTC; CDR3: CASSLGGQGPNYEQYF